The 23 T cell receptor beta chains below were found in one sample sequenced in a study of CD8 T cells in Susac syndrome. When the RNA was reverse transcribed, random hexamers were used with an input of about 0.5 to 1 ug. TCRdb fed the immunoSEQ multiplex PCR reads into MiXCR, producing one record per CDR3 protein. The sample lists about 240,000 distinct CDR3 sequences, 96% seen once, with about 0.095% in the top ten. Material for sequencing was CD4+ T cells from PBMCs. The source of these receptors is a human donor with Susac syndrome.

This rearrangement joins TRBV20-1 to TRBJ2-5; weak D call: TRBD2 (5 bases). Germline CDR1 and CDR2: DFQATT and SNEGSKA (reference sequence). The germline V and J ends were trimmed by 6 bases and 1 base, with 15 bases remaining between them. The CDR3 extends over 14 amino acids. The CDR3 sequence: CSAPRWELQETQYF. CDR3 bases: TGCAGTGCCCCGAGGTGGGAGCTCCAAGAGACCCAGTACTTC.

The chain employs TRBV5-4 and TRBJ2-2; the D gene is possibly TRBD1 (6 bases). The CDR3 sequence is 13 residues long. V lost 2 bases and J lost 6, with 8 bases in between. Germline assignment: CDR1 SGHNT and CDR2 YYREEE (reference sequence). The CDR3 DNA reads TGTGCCAGCAGCTTTACAGGGCCCGGGGAGCTGTTTTTT. It encodes CASSFTGPGELFF.

The chain combines TRBV30 with TRBJ1-1; the D is unclear. There are 12 residues in the CDR3. V lost 4 bases and J lost 5, with 11 bases in between. Germline values: CDR1 GTSNPN, CDR2 SVGIG (reference sequence). The CDR3, as DNA: TGTGCCTGGAAACAGACGCGGACTGAAGCTTTCTTT. Encoded protein: CAWKQTRTEAFF.

This sequence joins TRBV4-2 and TRBJ1-1; TRBD1 might be the D (5 bases). CDR1 is LGHNA, CDR2 YNFKEQ, per germline. Between the trimmed V and J ends, which lost 2 bases and 7 bases, there was a span of 11 bases. This CDR3 comprises 13 residues. The CDR3 DNA sequence: TGTGCCAGCAGCCAAACAGACAGTTTTGAAGCTTTCTTT. This encodes CASSQTDSFEAFF.

The gene calls are TRBV20-1 and TRBJ2-7, with D unclear. Germline V gene lookup returns CDR1 DFQATT and CDR2 SNEGSKA (reference sequence). This CDR3 contains 15 residues. Trimming removed 3 bases from V and 0 bases from J, with 15 bases in between. CDR3 sequence: CSASPETPSSYEQYF. CDR3 bases: TGCAGTGCTAGTCCCGAGACACCGAGCTCCTACGAGCAGTACTTC.

The rearrangement joins TRBV5-4 to TRBJ2-6, with D possibly matching TRBD1 (7 bases). The V gene's germline CDR1 is SGHNT and CDR2 YYREEE (reference sequence). V lost 0 bases to trimming and J lost 2 bases, with 12 bases between them. CDR3 size: 17 residues. CDR3 residues: CASSLVFRGAGANVLTF. As DNA, the CDR3 is TGTGCCAGCAGCTTGGTATTCAGGGGGGCTGGGGCCAACGTCCTGACTTTC.

The CDR3 reads CASSVDTDTQYF. In DNA form, the CDR3 reads TGTGCCAGCAGCGTAGACACAGATACGCAGTATTTT. The chain is built from TRBV9 and TRBJ2-3; no firm D call. Germline CDR1 and CDR2: SGDLS and YYNGEE. The germline V and J ends were trimmed by 0 bases and 2 bases, with 1 base remaining between them. This CDR3 spans 12 amino acids.

This sequence joins TRBV27 and TRBJ1-1, with 10 nucleotides matching TRBD1. V lost 3 bases and J lost 5; bases outside the gene matches: 3. Germline CDR1 MNHEY, CDR2 SMNVEV (reference sequence). The CDR3 contains 14 residues. The CDR3 DNA reads TGTGCCAGCAGTTTGGGACAGGGGACTACTGAAGCTTTCTTT. Protein sequence: CASSLGQGTTEAFF.

In its sample, this clonotype was seen a few times. V is TRBV18 and J is TRBJ2-7; the match to TRBD2 covers 12 bases. CDR1 and CDR2 from the germline V gene are KGHSH and LQKENI. The CDR3 has 16 residues. V gave up 1 base and J gave up 0 bases; unmatched junction bases: 1. CDR3: CASSPLTSGSSYEQYF. The CDR3 DNA follows: TGTGCCAGCTCACCACTGACTAGCGGGAGCTCCTACGAGCAGTACTTC.

V gene TRBV20-1 combines with J gene TRBJ2-3; 13 bases align to TRBD2. The CDR3 is made up of 15 amino acids. The trim removed 4 bases at V and 0 bases at J, leaving 1 base unmatched. CDR1 and CDR2 (germline): DFQATT, SNEGSKA (reference sequence). In nucleotides, the CDR3 is TGCAGTGCTAAGGGACTAGCGGGGAGCACAGATACGCAGTATTTT. This codes for CSAKGLAGSTDTQYF.

The CDR3 DNA reads as TGCAGTGCTAGAGTGTTAGGCAGGGGGCCTGAAAAACTGTTTTTT. Protein: CSARVLGRGPEKLFF. This chain links TRBV20-1 with TRBJ1-4; TRBD1 matches 8 bases. This CDR3 is built from 15 residues. Germline CDR1 and CDR2: DFQATT and SNEGSKA (reference sequence). With V trimmed by 1 base and J by 7 bases, 8 bases remained unmatched.

V is TRBV30 and J is TRBJ2-1, with TRBD2 matching 9 bases. V lost 0 bases, J lost 5 bases, and 8 bases stayed unmatched. Germline V gives CDR1 GTSNPN, CDR2 SVGIG (reference sequence). This CDR3 region has 16 residues. CDR3 in amino acids: CAWSVDRGRAHNEQFF. CDR3 DNA sequence: TGTGCCTGGAGTGTAGACCGCGGGAGGGCCCACAATGAGCAGTTCTTC. The variable domain in full, with the rest retrieved from reference TRBV30 and TRBJ2-1, is SQTIHQWPATLVQPVGSPLSLECTVEGTSNPNLYWYRQAAGRGLQLLFYSVGIGQISSEVPQNLSASRPQDRQFILSSKKLLLSDSGFYLCAWSVDRGRAHNEQFFGPGTRLTVL.

The rearrangement links TRBV9 to TRBJ1-2; 8 bases fit TRBD1. V was pared by 2 bases and J by 7 bases, with 13 bases of the junction left unmatched. The CDR3 spans 16 residues. Germline V gives CDR1 SGDLS, CDR2 YYNGEE. This CDR3 reads CASSVQSRGQDRGYTF. CDR3 coding DNA: TGTGCCAGCAGCGTCCAAAGTAGGGGACAGGATCGTGGCTACACCTTC.

This clonotype appeared once. V gene TRBV27 combines with J gene TRBJ1-2; D might be TRBD1 (6 bases). Germline CDR1 is MNHEY and CDR2 is SMNVEV (reference sequence). V was trimmed by 9 bases and J by 5 bases, leaving 13 bases between them. The CDR3 runs to 12 residues. CDR3 bases: TGTGCCAGTCGGGACACCTTATATGGCTACACCTTC. Its protein is CASRDTLYGYTF.

This chain connects TRBV7-2 to TRBJ2-7; 11 bases are shared with TRBD1. V trimming: 4 bases; J trimming: 4 bases; junction bases outside the gene matches: 6. Germline assignment: CDR1 SGHTA and CDR2 FQGNSA. This CDR3 spans 15 amino acids. This CDR3 is CASSSFRDRGYEQYF. The CDR3 DNA follows: TGTGCCAGCAGCTCCTTCCGGGACAGGGGGTACGAGCAGTACTTC.

The gene calls are TRBV30 and TRBJ1-1; D gene unclear. This CDR3 has 14 amino acids. CDR1 and CDR2 (germline): GTSNPN, SVGIG (reference sequence). Trimming took 0 bases from V and 4 from J, leaving 12 bases between them. In nucleotides, the CDR3 is TGTGCCTGGAGTGTAGCCCAGGCGGGCACTGAAGCTTTCTTT. It is translated as CAWSVAQAGTEAFF.

The chain couples TRBV4-2 to TRBJ1-2; unclear D gene. V was pared by 0 bases and J by 4 bases, with 12 bases between. The CDR3 consists of 15 residues. CDR1 is LGHNA, CDR2 YNFKEQ, per germline. The CDR3 region has the DNA TGTGCCAGCAGCCAAGATCGTGGTGAGCCCTATGGCTACACCTTC. Residues: CASSQDRGEPYGYTF.

This clonotype came up once. V usage is TRBV7-9 and J usage is TRBJ2-1; TRBD1 or TRBD2 may be the D gene (5 bases each). This CDR3 is built from 16 residues. V lost 6 bases and J 2 bases, leaving 17 bases between the germline ends. Germline loops: CDR1 SEHNR, CDR2 FQNEAQ (reference sequence). DNA of the CDR3: TGTGCCAGCAGATACCGGGACCCATCAACCTACAATGAGCAGTTCTTC. Its protein product is CASRYRDPSTYNEQFF.

The chain couples TRBV6-2 or TRBV6-3 to TRBJ2-7; no definite D call. CDR1 and CDR2 (germline): MNHEY, SVGEGT. This CDR3 region has 15 residues. With 0 bases removed from V and 3 bases from J, the gap between germline ends came to 12 bases. CDR3 bases: TGTGCCAGCAGTTACTCATCCGCGGTGAGCTACGAGCAGTACTTC. Encoded protein: CASSYSSAVSYEQYF.

In its sample, this clonotype was seen once. The genes are TRBV30 and TRBJ2-1; no clear D. The CDR3 runs to 13 residues. From germline, CDR1 is GTSNPN and CDR2 SVGIG (reference sequence). Trimming stripped 1 base from V and 4 bases from J, with 8 bases between. Here the CDR3 reads CAWSEFPYNEQFF. DNA for the CDR3: TGTGCCTGGAGTGAGTTCCCTTACAATGAGCAGTTCTTC.

V is TRBV20-1 and J is TRBJ2-7; 7 bases fit TRBD2. Trimming took 1 base from V and 1 from J; bases not matched to a gene: 4. Germline CDR1 reads DFQATT; CDR2 reads SNEGSKA (reference sequence). This CDR3 region has 14 residues. CDR3 DNA: TGCAGTGCTAGAGTATCGGGGGGATCCTACGAGCAGTACTTC. Residues: CSARVSGGSYEQYF.

The rearrangement links TRBV25-1 to TRBJ1-5, with D unresolved. Trimming removed 2 bases from V and 4 bases from J, with 9 bases in between. The CDR3 is 14 residues long. Germline CDR1 and CDR2: MGHDK and SYGVNS. Here the CDR3 DNA reads TGTGCCAGCAGTGAAGCAGGTTTTAATCAGCCCCAGCATTTT. This translates into CASSEAGFNQPQHF.

V is TRBV12-3 or TRBV12-4 and J is TRBJ2-2, with D possibly matching TRBD1 (6 bases). V dropped 4 bases and J dropped 3 bases, with 6 bases sitting between them. There are 13 residues in the CDR3. The CDR3 loop reads CASSSGDTGELFF. The CDR3 DNA sequence: TGTGCCAGCAGTTCAGGGGACACCGGGGAGCTGTTTTTT.